This T cell receptor beta chain was recorded in a study of human thymus T cells. This clone has just one count. The antigen is undetermined. Study results and caveats: Repertoires sampled from thymus and blood appeared biased in V and J gene usage.

The length of the CDR3 is 15 residues. The V segment lost 6 bases and the J segment 2 bases; nucleotides outside the gene matches: 6. Germline V gene sequence: CDR1 PRHDT, CDR2 FYEKMQ (reference sequence). Thymus was obtained from resections taken during corrective heart surgery. Only in-frame clones appear in the TCRdb table, and some are missing; sequencing was by immunoSEQ multiplex PCR. There are some 80,000 clones in the sample; 90% to 98% occur only once, and approximately 0.03% lies in the top ten. The chain links TRBV13 to TRBJ2-1, with 8 bases aligning to TRBD2. The source material was thymus tissue. This receptor was obtained from a boy under two years old with a congenital heart defect but otherwise immunologically healthy. CDR3 sequence reads: CASRGTRGAYNEQFF. The CDR3, as DNA: TGTGCCAGCAGAGGGACTAGGGGCGCCTACAATGAGCAGTTCTTC.